This entry lists 8 T cell receptor beta chains sequenced from one sample in a study of cytomegalovirus exposure and HLA in healthy donors. Amplification used 60 Vbeta primers and 13 Jbeta primers. This table comes from immunoSEQ multiplex PCR, and its TCRdb copy is limited to in-frame clones, with some not included. Here the sample spans 40,000 or so clones, over 90% being singletons. Input material: PBMCs. The receptor set was obtained from a woman in her late teens or twenties in good health and CMV-seronegative.

CDR3 protein: CASSQLPTGNPGELFF. In nucleotides, the CDR3 is TGTGCCAGCTCACAATTACCGACAGGGAATCCCGGGGAGCTGTTTTTT. This chain uses TRBV18 with TRBJ2-2, with 7 bases lining up with TRBD1. The trim removed 4 bases at V and 6 bases at J, leaving 11 bases unmatched. CDR1 and CDR2 from the germline V gene are KGHSH and LQKENI. The CDR3 has 16 amino acids.

The rearrangement uses TRBV30 and TRBJ1-4; D remains ambiguous. There are 16 residues in the CDR3. V lost 1 base, J lost 0 bases, and 12 bases lay in between. CDR1 and CDR2 (germline): GTSNPN, SVGIG (reference sequence). The CDR3 is CAWSGLFEATNEKLFF. The CDR3 nucleotides read TGTGCCTGGAGTGGACTGTTTGAAGCAACTAATGAAAAACTGTTTTTT.

This chain connects TRBV7-3 to TRBJ2-2; 7 bases agree with TRBD1. Trimming at V came to 5 bases and at J to 1 base, leaving 4 bases not matched to a gene. Germline assignment: CDR1 SGHTA and CDR2 FQGTGA. There are 15 residues in the CDR3. The CDR3: CASSLGGGNTGELFF. The CDR3 DNA reads as TGTGCCAGCAGCCTAGGGGGCGGGAACACCGGGGAGCTGTTTTTT.

V gene TRBV27 combines with J gene TRBJ2-6; TRBD1 matches 8 bases. J lost 4 bases, V lost 5 bases, and 10 bases had no gene match. Germline CDR1 reads MNHEY; CDR2 reads SMNVEV (reference sequence). The CDR3 consists of 17 residues. The CDR3 coding sequence is TGTGCCAGCAGTCCCCACCAGGGGGCGGTCGGGGCCAACGTCCTGACTTTC. Translation: CASSPHQGAVGANVLTF.

The genes are TRBV7-2 and TRBJ2-5; 7 nucleotides line up with TRBD2. Germline V gives CDR1 SGHTA, CDR2 FQGNSA. The CDR3 spans 12 residues. Trimming removed 5 bases from V and 11 bases from J; junction bases left unmatched: 8. DNA for the CDR3: TGTGCCAGCAGCCTGCGGGAGACAGAGCAGTACTTC. Protein product: CASSLRETEQYF.

This chain uses TRBV7-6 with TRBJ2-7; 7 bases agree with TRBD1. Germline V gene data show CDR1 as SGHVS and CDR2 as FNYEAQ. With 5 bases clipped from V and 0 bases from J, the junction kept 4 bases outside the gene matches. The CDR3 covers 14 residues. CDR3 coding DNA: TGTGCCAGCAGCGCGACAGGGAGCTCCTACGAGCAGTACTTC. Protein sequence: CASSATGSSYEQYF. The full variable domain, completed using reference TRBV7-6 and TRBJ2-7, is GAGVSQSPRYKVTKRGQDVALRCDPISGHVSLYWYRQALGQGPEFLTYFNYEAQQDKSGLPNDRFSAERPEGSISTLTIQRTEQRDSAMYRCASSATGSSYEQYFGPGTRLTVT.

V usage is TRBV28 and J usage is TRBJ1-1; TRBD1 aligns across 8 bases. CDR1 is MDHEN, CDR2 SYDVKM, per germline. This CDR3 is built from 14 residues. V shed 5 bases and J 3 bases; nucleotides not matched to a gene: 5. This CDR3 is CASSTDRGYTEAFF. Here the CDR3 DNA reads TGTGCCAGCAGTACAGACAGGGGTTACACTGAAGCTTTCTTT.

V gene TRBV30 combines with J gene TRBJ2-1; possible D gene TRBD2, 6 bases. Trimming pared 4 bases from V and 0 bases from J, leaving 34 bases between. This CDR3 has 22 residues. The germline V gene encodes CDR1 GTSNPN and CDR2 SVGIG (reference sequence). The CDR3 DNA follows: TGTGCCTGGAATCCGCCCCGGGTCGGCAAGTTTACGGGAGCCGTCTCCTACAATGAGCAGTTCTTC. Translation gives CAWNPPRVGKFTGAVSYNEQFF.